This T cell receptor (beta chain) came from a study of immune heterogeneity within non-small cell lung tumors. Broader study findings: Dominant CDR3 beta clonotypes repeated across a patient's tumor loci, while different loci held unique high-frequency clones.

CDR3 length: 16 amino acids. Germline V gene lookup returns CDR1 DFQATT and CDR2 SNEGSKA (reference sequence). Trimming removed 3 bases from V and 0 bases from J, with 15 bases in between. At 600 ng per sample, bulk tumor genomic DNA provided the template. Primary tumors were biopsied several times each, far apart, intraoperatively. The study cohort was described as untreated, and its members had newly diagnosed non-small cell lung cancer. They went on to have curative surgery. TCR beta CDR3 amplification used multiplex PCR with 32 V and 13 J primers. TCRdb redid the calling of the multiplex PCR reads with MiXCR, one entry per CDR3 protein. The data contain 5,000 to 7,000 distinct CDR3 sequences, roughly a fifth of them seen just once; the ten biggest clones take up 8.5% to 10%. About this clonotype itself: Its specificity is not known.

The receptor was isolated from a woman aged 60-75 years with non-small cell lung cancer. The chain uses TRBV20-1 and TRBJ1-5, with D possibly matching TRBD1 (5 bases). The sequencing input was lung tumor tissue. The CDR3 DNA follows: TGCAGTGCTAGTCGAGGGACGCGGGCTAGCAATCAGCCCCAGCATTTT. It translates to CSASRGTRASNQPQHF.